Shown below are 26 T cell receptor beta chains from a single sample sequenced in a study of blood T cell repertoires in COVID-19. Measured with immunoSEQ multiplex PCR; TCRdb has only the in-frame clones, and not every one. The table has roughly 80,000 clones, approximately 80% seen once. The sequencing input was peripheral blood. These receptor sequences come from a human donor in a cohort sampled during active COVID-19.

The rearrangement links TRBV9 to TRBJ2-5; 14 nucleotides line up with TRBD2. This CDR3 region has 15 residues. Trimming removed 4 bases from V and 11 bases from J; junction bases left unmatched: 10. Germline lookup yields CDR1 SGDLS and CDR2 YYNGEE. CDR3: CASSSGTSGRGLQYF. The CDR3 DNA is TGTGCCAGCAGCTCCGGGACTAGCGGGAGAGGGTTGCAGTACTTC.

The V gene is TRBV3-1 (or the pseudogene TRBV3-2), the J gene TRBJ1-1, with 7 bases fitting TRBD1. This CDR3 has 16 residues. The germline V gene encodes CDR1 LGHDT and CDR2 YNNKEL (reference sequence). The trim removed 4 bases at V and 5 bases at J, leaving 13 bases unmatched. The CDR3 spells CASSLTLSTGRTEAFF. For the CDR3, the DNA is TGTGCCAGCAGCCTAACCCTCTCGACAGGGAGAACTGAAGCTTTCTTT.

The chain joins TRBV29-1 to TRBJ2-5, with 9 positions matching TRBD2. The CDR3 spans 14 residues. V dropped 5 bases and J dropped 0; count of bases not matched to a gene: 4. In germline, CDR1 is SQVTM, CDR2 ANQGSEA. The CDR3 DNA is TGCAGCGTTACCCTAGCGGGGAACCAAGAGACCCAGTACTTC. It translates to CSVTLAGNQETQYF. Variable domain in full (rest from reference TRBV29-1 and TRBJ2-5): SAVISQKPSRDICQRGTSLTIQCQVDSQVTMMFWYRQQPGQSLTLIATANQGSEATYESGFVIDKFPISRPNLTFSTLTVSNMSPEDSSIYLCSVTLAGNQETQYFGPGTRLLVL.

This chain connects TRBV5-6 to TRBJ2-7; D possibly corresponds to TRBD2 (6 bases). V shed 4 bases and J shed 0 bases, with 11 bases lying between them. The CDR3 totals 14 residues. Germline V gives CDR1 SGHDT, CDR2 YYEEEE. The CDR3 region has the DNA TGTGCCAGCAGCCCCGGGACTGACTCCTACGAGCAGTACTTC. Protein: CASSPGTDSYEQYF.

This clone was picked up one time. The chain is built from TRBV5-4 and TRBJ2-1; TRBD2 is a possible D gene (6 bases). The CDR3 covers 16 residues. V was clipped by 4 bases and J by 4 bases, with 18 bases between them. The germline V gene has CDR1 SGHNT and CDR2 YYREEE (reference sequence). This chain's CDR3 is CASSNQRDSGYNEQFF. Written as DNA, the CDR3 is TGTGCCAGCAGCAACCAAAGGGATAGCGGTTACAATGAGCAGTTCTTC.

The chain carries TRBV18 and TRBJ2-5, with a possible D match to TRBD2 (6 bases). The CDR3 is made up of 15 amino acids. Germline loops: CDR1 KGHSH, CDR2 LQKENI. V was pared by 0 bases and J by 7 bases, with 15 bases between. DNA of the CDR3: TGTGCCAGCTCACCACCAATAGGGACTGGAGGGACCCAGTACTTC. It is translated as CASSPPIGTGGTQYF.

The chain combines TRBV5-1 with TRBJ2-5; 11 nucleotides line up with TRBD2. This CDR3 is 15 amino acids long. Trimming removed 5 bases from V and 2 bases from J; junction bases left unmatched: 5. Germline CDR1 SGHRS, CDR2 YFSETQ. As DNA, the CDR3 is TGCGCCAGCAGAATCGGGACTAGCGGTCAAGAGACCCAGTACTTC. Translating gives CASRIGTSGQETQYF.

A word on this clone: Compared with germline, one end of the junction differs, possibly owing to a read error. CDR3 loop: CASCFWSLGGGGGISGANVLTF. CDR3 sequence (DNA): TGTGCCAGCTGTTTTTGGTCATTGGGGGGGGGCGGTGGGATCTCTGGGGCCAACGTCCTGACTTTC. This rearrangement joins TRBV28 to TRBJ2-6; possibly TRBD2 for D (7 bases). Germline CDR1 is MDHEN and CDR2 is SYDVKM. CDR3 length: 22 residues.

The V and J genes are TRBV5-1 and TRBJ1-2; no definite D call. With 0 bases removed from V and 7 bases from J, the gap between germline ends came to 16 bases. The CDR3 spans 15 residues. The germline CDR1 and CDR2 sequences are SGHRS and YFSETQ. The chain's CDR3 is CASSLVVGTLVGYTF. The CDR3 DNA sequence: TGCGCCAGCAGCTTGGTGGTCGGAACCCTAGTTGGCTACACCTTC.

This clone came up a few times. The same CDR3 is also encoded by other DNA sequences in this sample. V usage is TRBV9 and J usage is TRBJ2-3; D is perhaps TRBD2 (5 bases). In germline, CDR1 is SGDLS, CDR2 YYNGEE. This CDR3 is 16 amino acids long. The ends were cut back, 2 bases at V and 2 bases at J, with 15 bases in the middle. DNA for the CDR3: TGTGCCAGCAGCGTCGCCGGAGGCAGGTCCACAGATACGCAGTATTTT. Translation: CASSVAGGRSTDTQYF.

The V call is TRBV5-1, the J call TRBJ1-4, with TRBD1 identical over 8 bases. The J segment lost 5 bases and the V segment lost 4 bases, leaving 7 bases of the junction unmatched. This CDR3 has 15 amino acids. The germline gives CDR1 SGHRS, CDR2 YFSETQ. DNA of the CDR3: TGCGCCAGCAGCAGTGGGACAGGCCCGAATGAAAAACTGTTTTTT. The encoded protein is CASSSGTGPNEKLFF.

This clone showed up just a few times. This chain uses TRBV11-2 with TRBJ1-4, with 10 bases identical to TRBD1. V lost 6 bases and J lost 3; bases outside the gene matches: 4. This CDR3 has 15 residues. The V gene's germline CDR1 is SGHAT and CDR2 FQNNGV. The CDR3 DNA sequence: TGTGCCAGCAGTCTTGGGACAGGGGCTAATGAAAAACTGTTTTTT. It is translated as CASSLGTGANEKLFF.

This chain joins TRBV2 and TRBJ2-5; 16 positions agree with TRBD2. From germline, CDR1 is SNHLY and CDR2 FYNNEI. J gave up 4 bases and V 5 bases, and 4 bases lay outside the gene matches. CDR3 length: 16 amino acids. CDR3 amino acids: CASSQGLAGGRETQYF. For the CDR3, the DNA is TGTGCCAGCAGTCAGGGACTAGCGGGAGGGCGAGAGACCCAGTACTTC.

This sequence joins TRBV19 and TRBJ1-5; 8 nucleotides match TRBD1. Germline trimming cut 1 base from V and 4 bases from J; bases unmatched to any gene: 9. Looked up from germline, CDR1 is LNHDA and CDR2 is SQIVND (reference sequence). The length of the CDR3 is 17 residues. Written as DNA, the CDR3 is TGTGCCAGTAGTATAGGCGCAGGGGGCTACCCAAATCAGCCCCAGCATTTT. It is translated as CASSIGAGGYPNQPQHF.

This sequence joins TRBV7-2 and TRBJ1-6; 7 bases align to TRBD1. The V gene end was trimmed by 5 bases and the J gene end by 9 bases; junction bases not matched to a gene: 10. Germline V gene data show CDR1 as SGHTA and CDR2 as FQGNSA. This CDR3 has 15 amino acids. The CDR3 DNA is TGTGCCAGCAGCCCCCGGACAGGAGGAGGTTCACCCCTCCACTTT. Protein: CASSPRTGGGSPLHF. Full variable domain (remainder filled in from reference TRBV7-2 and TRBJ1-6): GAGVSQSPSNKVTEKGKDVELRCDPISGHTALYWYRQSLGQGLEFLIYFQGNSAPDKSGLPSDRFSAERTGGSVSTLTIQRTQQEDSAVYLCASSPRTGGGSPLHFGNGTRLTVT.

DNA of the CDR3: TGTGCCAGCAGTTCACGGTTTCTGGACACTGAAGCTTTCTTT. Its protein is CASSSRFLDTEAFF. This chain joins TRBV2 and TRBJ1-1, with no clear D. V lost 5 bases and J lost 3, with 13 bases in between. Per germline, CDR1 SNHLY and CDR2 FYNNEI. This CDR3 comprises 14 residues.

CDR3 DNA sequence: TGTGCCAGCAGCTCACTAGCGGGAGGGCCCTACGAGCAGTACTTC. Amino acid sequence: CASSSLAGGPYEQYF. This chain connects TRBV7-8 to TRBJ2-7, with 13 nucleotides matching TRBD2. The CDR3 spans 15 residues. V lost 4 bases and J lost 2; bases outside the gene matches: 2. In germline, CDR1 is SGHVS, CDR2 FQNEAQ.

The V and J genes are TRBV2 and TRBJ1-1; 9 bases agree with TRBD1. The CDR3 loop spans 13 amino acids. The germline V gene encodes CDR1 SNHLY and CDR2 FYNNEI. Trimming removed 4 bases from V and 5 bases from J; junction bases left unmatched: 2. CDR3 DNA sequence: TGTGCCAGCAGTGGGGACAGGGCGACTGAAGCTTTCTTT. The encoded protein is CASSGDRATEAFF.

This clone has more than one count but fewer than ten. V gene TRBV6-1 combines with J gene TRBJ1-1, with D hard to call. The CDR3 runs 12 residues. Germline CDR1 reads MNHNS; CDR2 reads SASEGT. Trimming left V 2 bases short and J 3 bases short, with 4 bases between. CDR3 sequence reads: CASSEQYTEAFF. The DNA of the CDR3 is TGTGCCAGCAGTGAACAGTACACTGAAGCTTTCTTT.

The gene calls are TRBV5-1 and TRBJ1-5, with a weak D call TRBD1 (5 bases). The length of the CDR3 is 14 residues. Trimming took off 4 bases at V and 1 base at J, with 9 bases between the two ends. Germline assignment: CDR1 SGHRS and CDR2 YFSETQ. The CDR3 sequence is CASSHQGSNQPQHF. CDR3 DNA: TGCGCCAGCAGCCACCAGGGAAGCAATCAGCCCCAGCATTTT.

The V call is TRBV2, the J call TRBJ2-7; D perhaps matches TRBD2 (6 bases). The germline gives CDR1 SNHLY, CDR2 FYNNEI. The CDR3 totals 11 residues. The V end lost 5 bases, the J end lost 8 bases, and 10 bases lay between the germline ends. CDR3 in DNA: TGTGCCAGCAGTCCGGGGGTTAAGCAGTACTTC. It encodes CASSPGVKQYF.

This clone turned up a few times. The genes are TRBV29-1 and TRBJ1-2; D possibly corresponds to TRBD1 (6 bases). Germline V gene data show CDR1 as SQVTM and CDR2 as ANQGSEA. The CDR3 totals 14 residues. V was pared by 3 bases and J by 5 bases, with 16 bases between. The CDR3 region has the DNA TGCAGCGTTGACACAGGGCACGGGAAGTATGGCTACACCTTC. Its protein product is CSVDTGHGKYGYTF. The complete variable domain, with remaining parts taken from reference TRBV29-1 and TRBJ1-2, reads SAVISQKPSRDICQRGTSLTIQCQVDSQVTMMFWYRQQPGQSLTLIATANQGSEATYESGFVIDKFPISRPNLTFSTLTVSNMSPEDSSIYLCSVDTGHGKYGYTFGSGTRLTVV.

This chain connects TRBV6-5 to TRBJ1-2; tentatively, D is TRBD1 (6 bases). The CDR3 consists of 13 residues. The ends were cut back, 6 bases at V and 3 bases at J, with 11 bases in the middle. CDR1 is MNHEY and CDR2 is SVGAGI in the germline V gene. This CDR3 reads CASSPQGDYGYTF. For the CDR3, the DNA is TGTGCCAGCAGCCCACAGGGAGACTATGGCTACACCTTC.

The chain links TRBV5-1 to TRBJ1-5; D unclear. Germline CDR1 and CDR2: SGHRS and YFSETQ. V was trimmed by 0 bases and J by 2 bases, leaving 12 bases between them. The CDR3 length is 16 residues. DNA for the CDR3: TGCGCCAGCAGCTTGGGGCACGGAGGACGCAATCAGCCCCAGCATTTT. Residues: CASSLGHGGRNQPQHF. The variable domain in full, completed from reference TRBV5-1 and TRBJ1-5, reads KAGVTQTPRYLIKTRGQQVTLSCSPISGHRSVSWYQQTPGQGLQFLFEYFSETQRNKGNFPGRFSGRQFSNSRSEMNVSTLELGDSALYLCASSLGHGGRNQPQHFGDGTRLSIL.

The chain recombines TRBV7-8 with TRBJ1-1; 8 nucleotides agree with TRBD1. The CDR3 runs 17 residues. Trimming removed 4 bases from V and 1 base from J; junction bases left unmatched: 11. Germline loops: CDR1 SGHVS, CDR2 FQNEAQ. In DNA, the CDR3 is TGTGCCAGCAGCTCCTCCCGGGACAGGTCCTGGAACACTGAAGCTTTCTTT. This codes for CASSSSRDRSWNTEAFF.

The chain couples TRBV6-4 to TRBJ1-1; D unclear. CDR1 and CDR2 (germline): MRHNA, SNTAGT. The CDR3 covers 13 residues. The V and J ends lost 3 bases and 4 bases respectively, with 9 bases between them. The CDR3 region has the DNA TGTGCCAGCAGTGAGGCGCGGGGCACTGAAGCTTTCTTT. Residues: CASSEARGTEAFF.